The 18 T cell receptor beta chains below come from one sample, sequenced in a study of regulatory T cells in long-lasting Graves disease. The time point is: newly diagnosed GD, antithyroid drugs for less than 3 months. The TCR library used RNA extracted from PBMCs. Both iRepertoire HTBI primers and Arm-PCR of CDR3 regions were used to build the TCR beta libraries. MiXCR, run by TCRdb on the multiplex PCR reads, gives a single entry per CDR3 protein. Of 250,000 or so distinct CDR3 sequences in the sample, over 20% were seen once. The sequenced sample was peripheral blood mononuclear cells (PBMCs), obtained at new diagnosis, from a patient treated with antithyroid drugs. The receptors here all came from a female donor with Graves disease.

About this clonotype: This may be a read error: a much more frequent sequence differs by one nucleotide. The CDR3: CSAHGERGGTDTQYF. Written as DNA, the CDR3 is TGCAGCGCCCATGGCGAGCGGGGGGGCACAGATACGCAGTATTTT. The chain recombines TRBV29-1 with TRBJ2-3; TRBD2 matches at 9 bases. This CDR3 has 15 residues. Germline V lookup: CDR1 SQVTM, CDR2 ANQGSEA. The V segment lost 7 bases and the J segment 1 base; nucleotides outside the gene matches: 9.

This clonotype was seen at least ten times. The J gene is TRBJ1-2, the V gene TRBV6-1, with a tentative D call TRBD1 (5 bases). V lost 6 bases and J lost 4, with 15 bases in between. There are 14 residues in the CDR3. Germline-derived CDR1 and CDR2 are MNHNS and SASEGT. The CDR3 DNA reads TGTGCCAGCAGGGACGCGTGGGGCGGCTATGGCTACACCTTC. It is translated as CASRDAWGGYGYTF.

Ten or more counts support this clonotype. This CDR3 reads CASSAAGGIRETQYF. The CDR3 region has the DNA TGCGCCAGCAGTGCGGCAGGGGGCATCAGAGAGACCCAGTACTTC. The chain recombines TRBV5-1 with TRBJ2-5; 8 nucleotides line up with TRBD1. The CDR3 length is 15 residues. CDR1 SGHRS and CDR2 YFSETQ come from the germline V gene. J was trimmed by 4 bases and V by 5 bases; bases with no gene match: 10.

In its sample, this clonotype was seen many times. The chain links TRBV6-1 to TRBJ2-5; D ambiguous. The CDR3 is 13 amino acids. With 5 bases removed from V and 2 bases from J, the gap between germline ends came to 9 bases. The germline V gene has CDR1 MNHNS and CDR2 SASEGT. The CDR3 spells CASSTTTQETQYF. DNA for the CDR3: TGTGCCAGCAGTACCACCACACAAGAGACCCAGTACTTC.

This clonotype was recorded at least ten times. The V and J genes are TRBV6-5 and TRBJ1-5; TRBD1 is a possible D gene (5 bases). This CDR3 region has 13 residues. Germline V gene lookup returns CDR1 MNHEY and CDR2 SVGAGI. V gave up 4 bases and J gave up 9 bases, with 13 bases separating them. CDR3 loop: CASSSGLQRPQHF. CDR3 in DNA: TGTGCCAGCAGTTCAGGGCTCCAACGGCCCCAGCATTTT.

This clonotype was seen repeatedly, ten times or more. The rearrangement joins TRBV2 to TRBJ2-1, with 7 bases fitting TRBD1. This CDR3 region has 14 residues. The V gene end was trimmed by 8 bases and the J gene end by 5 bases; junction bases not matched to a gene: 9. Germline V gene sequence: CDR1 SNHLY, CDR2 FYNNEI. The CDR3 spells CASDTGVGDNEQFF. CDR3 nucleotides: TGTGCCAGCGATACAGGGGTGGGGGACAATGAGCAGTTCTTC.

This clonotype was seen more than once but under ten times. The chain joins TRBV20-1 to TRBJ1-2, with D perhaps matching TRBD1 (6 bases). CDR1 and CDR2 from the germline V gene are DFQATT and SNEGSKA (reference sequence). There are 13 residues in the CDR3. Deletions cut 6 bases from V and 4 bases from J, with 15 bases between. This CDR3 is CSAPRTASYGYTF. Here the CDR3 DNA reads TGCAGTGCCCCGCGGACAGCATCCTATGGCTACACCTTC.

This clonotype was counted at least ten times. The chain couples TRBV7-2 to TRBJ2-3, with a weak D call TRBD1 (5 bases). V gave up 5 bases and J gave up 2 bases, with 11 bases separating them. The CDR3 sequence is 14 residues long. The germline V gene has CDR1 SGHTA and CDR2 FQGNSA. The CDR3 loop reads CASSERGITDTQYF. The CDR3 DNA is TGTGCCAGCAGCGAAAGGGGTATCACAGATACGCAGTATTTT.

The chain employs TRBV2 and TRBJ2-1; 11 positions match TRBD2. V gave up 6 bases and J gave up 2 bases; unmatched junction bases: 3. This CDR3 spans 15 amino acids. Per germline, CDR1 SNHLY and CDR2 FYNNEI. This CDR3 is CASSETSGAYNEQFF. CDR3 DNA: TGTGCCAGCAGCGAGACTAGCGGGGCCTACAATGAGCAGTTCTTC. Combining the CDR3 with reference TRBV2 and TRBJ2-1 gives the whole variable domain EPEVTQTPSHQVTQMGQEVILRCVPISNHLYFYWYRQILGQKVEFLVSFYNNEISEKSEIFDDQFSVERPDGSNFTLKIRSTKLEDSAMYFCASSETSGAYNEQFFGPGTRLTVL.

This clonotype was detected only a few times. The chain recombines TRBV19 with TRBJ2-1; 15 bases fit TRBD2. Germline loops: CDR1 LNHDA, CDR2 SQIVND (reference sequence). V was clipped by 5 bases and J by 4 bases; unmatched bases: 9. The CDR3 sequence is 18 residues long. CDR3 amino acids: CASSSTGLAGGQYNEQFF. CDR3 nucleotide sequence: TGTGCCAGTAGTTCAACGGGACTAGCGGGGGGCCAATACAATGAGCAGTTCTTC.

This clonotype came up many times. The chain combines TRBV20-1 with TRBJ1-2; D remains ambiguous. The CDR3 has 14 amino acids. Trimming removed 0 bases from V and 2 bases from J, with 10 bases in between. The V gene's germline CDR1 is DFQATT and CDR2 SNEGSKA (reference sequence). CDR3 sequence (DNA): TGCAGTGCTAGAGATCCAGAAGGCAACTATGGCTACACCTTC. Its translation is CSARDPEGNYGYTF.

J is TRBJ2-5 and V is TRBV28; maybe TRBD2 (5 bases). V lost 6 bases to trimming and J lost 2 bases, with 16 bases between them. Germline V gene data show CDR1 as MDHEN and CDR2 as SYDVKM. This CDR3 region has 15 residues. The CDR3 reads CASSNARALQETQYF. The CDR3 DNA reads TGTGCCAGCAGCAACGCGAGGGCCCTACAAGAGACCCAGTACTTC. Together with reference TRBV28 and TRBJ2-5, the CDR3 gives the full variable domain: DVKVTQSSRYLVKRTGEKVFLECVQDMDHENMFWYRQDPGLGLRLIYFSYDVKMKEKGDIPEGYSVSREKKERFSLILESASTNQTSMYLCASSNARALQETQYFGPGTRLLVL.

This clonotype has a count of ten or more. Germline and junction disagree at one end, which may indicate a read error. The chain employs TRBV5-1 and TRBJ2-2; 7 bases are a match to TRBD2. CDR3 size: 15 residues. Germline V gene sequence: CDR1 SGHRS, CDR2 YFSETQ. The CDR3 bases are TGTGCCAGCAGCCCGGCGGGGGTGAACACCGGGGAGCTGTTTTTT. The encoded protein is CASSPAGVNTGELFF.

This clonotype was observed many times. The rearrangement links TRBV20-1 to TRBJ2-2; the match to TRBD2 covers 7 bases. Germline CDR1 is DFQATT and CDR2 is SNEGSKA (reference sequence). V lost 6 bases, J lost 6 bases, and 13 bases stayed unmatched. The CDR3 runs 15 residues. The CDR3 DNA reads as TGCAGTGCCCTAAGGACCGCGGGAGTTCCCGGGGAGCTGTTTTTT. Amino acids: CSALRTAGVPGELFF.

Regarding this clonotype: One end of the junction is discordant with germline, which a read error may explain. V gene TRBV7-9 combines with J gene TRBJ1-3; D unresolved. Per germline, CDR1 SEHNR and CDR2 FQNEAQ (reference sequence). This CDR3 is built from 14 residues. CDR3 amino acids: CGSSSGSSGNTIYF. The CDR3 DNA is TGTGGCAGCAGTTCCGGGAGCTCTGGAAACACCATATATTTT.

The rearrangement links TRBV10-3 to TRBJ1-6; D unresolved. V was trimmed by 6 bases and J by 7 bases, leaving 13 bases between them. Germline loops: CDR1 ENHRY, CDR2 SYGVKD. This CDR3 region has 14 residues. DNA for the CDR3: TGTGCCATCAGGAGTGAGACTGGGAATTCACCCCTCCACTTT. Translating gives CAIRSETGNSPLHF.

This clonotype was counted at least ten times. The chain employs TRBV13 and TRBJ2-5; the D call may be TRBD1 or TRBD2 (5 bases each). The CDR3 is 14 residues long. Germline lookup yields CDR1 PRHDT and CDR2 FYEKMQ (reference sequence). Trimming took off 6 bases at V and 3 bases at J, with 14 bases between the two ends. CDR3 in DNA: TGTGCCAGCAGATGGGGTGGGGGAGAAGAGACCCAGTACTTC. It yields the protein CASRWGGGEETQYF.

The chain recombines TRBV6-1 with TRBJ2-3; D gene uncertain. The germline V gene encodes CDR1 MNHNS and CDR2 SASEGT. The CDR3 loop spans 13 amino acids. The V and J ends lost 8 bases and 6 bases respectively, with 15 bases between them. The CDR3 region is CASRQGPSDTQYF. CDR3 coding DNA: TGTGCCAGCCGGCAAGGACCTTCGGATACGCAGTATTTT.